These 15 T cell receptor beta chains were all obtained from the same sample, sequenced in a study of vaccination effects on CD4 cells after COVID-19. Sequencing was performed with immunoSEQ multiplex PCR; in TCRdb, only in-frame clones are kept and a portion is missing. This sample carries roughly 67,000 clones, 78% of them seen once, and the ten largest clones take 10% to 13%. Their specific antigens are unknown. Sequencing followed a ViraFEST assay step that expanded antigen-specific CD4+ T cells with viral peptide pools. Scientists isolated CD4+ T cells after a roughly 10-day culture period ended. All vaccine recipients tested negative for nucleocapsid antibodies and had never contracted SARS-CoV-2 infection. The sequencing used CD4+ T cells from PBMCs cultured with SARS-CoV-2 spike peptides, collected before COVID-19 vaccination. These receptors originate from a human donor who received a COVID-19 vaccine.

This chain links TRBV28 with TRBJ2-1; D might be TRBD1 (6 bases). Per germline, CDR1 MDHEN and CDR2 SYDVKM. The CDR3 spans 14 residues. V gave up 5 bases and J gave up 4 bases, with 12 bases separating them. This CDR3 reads CASSTQTGYNEQFF. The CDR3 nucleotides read TGTGCCAGCAGTACTCAGACAGGATACAATGAGCAGTTCTTC.

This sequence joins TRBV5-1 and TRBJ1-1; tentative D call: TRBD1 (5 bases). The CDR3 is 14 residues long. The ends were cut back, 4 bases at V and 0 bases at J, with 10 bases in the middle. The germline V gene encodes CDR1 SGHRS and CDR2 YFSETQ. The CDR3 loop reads CASSVLGVNTEAFF. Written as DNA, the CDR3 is TGCGCCAGCAGCGTCCTGGGGGTGAACACTGAAGCTTTCTTT.

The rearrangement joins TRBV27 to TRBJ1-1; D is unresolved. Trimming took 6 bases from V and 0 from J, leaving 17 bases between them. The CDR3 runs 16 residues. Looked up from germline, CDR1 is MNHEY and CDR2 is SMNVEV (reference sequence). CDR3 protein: CASSPAGRHLNTEAFF. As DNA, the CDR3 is TGTGCCAGCAGCCCCGCTGGGAGACACCTGAACACTGAAGCTTTCTTT.

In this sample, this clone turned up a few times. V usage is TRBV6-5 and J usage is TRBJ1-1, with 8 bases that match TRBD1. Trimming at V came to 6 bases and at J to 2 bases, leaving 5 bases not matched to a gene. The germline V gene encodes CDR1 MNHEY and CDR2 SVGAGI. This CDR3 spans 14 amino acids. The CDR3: CASRTGALNTEAFF. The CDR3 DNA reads TGTGCCAGCAGGACAGGGGCTTTAAACACTGAAGCTTTCTTT.

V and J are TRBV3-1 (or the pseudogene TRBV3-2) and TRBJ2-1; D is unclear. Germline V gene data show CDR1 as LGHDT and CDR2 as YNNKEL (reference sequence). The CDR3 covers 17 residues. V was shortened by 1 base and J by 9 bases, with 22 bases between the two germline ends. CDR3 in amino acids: CASSQGGRSPPRSEQFF. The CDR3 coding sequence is TGTGCCAGCAGCCAAGGTGGGCGGAGCCCTCCTCGTTCTGAGCAGTTCTTC.

The DNA of the CDR3 is TGTGCCAGCAGTTACGGGGCAGGGGTAAGCAATCAGCCCCAGCATTTT. As protein: CASSYGAGVSNQPQHF. J is TRBJ1-5 and V is TRBV6-2 or TRBV6-3; perhaps TRBD1 as D (6 bases). The V gene lost 2 bases and the J gene lost 1 base, with 12 bases spanning the gap. This CDR3 has 16 amino acids. Per the germline V gene, CDR1 is MNHEY and CDR2 is SVGEGT.

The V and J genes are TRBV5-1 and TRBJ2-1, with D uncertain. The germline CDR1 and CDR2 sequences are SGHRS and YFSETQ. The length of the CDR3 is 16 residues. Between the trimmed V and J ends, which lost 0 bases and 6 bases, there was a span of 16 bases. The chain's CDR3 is CASSLATLGSPNEQFF. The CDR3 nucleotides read TGCGCCAGCAGCTTGGCCACTCTGGGCAGCCCCAATGAGCAGTTCTTC.

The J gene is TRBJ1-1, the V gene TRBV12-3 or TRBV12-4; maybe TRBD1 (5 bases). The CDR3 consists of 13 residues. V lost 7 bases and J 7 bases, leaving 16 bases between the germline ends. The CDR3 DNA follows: TGTGCCAGCACCCATCGGGGCGCCGGTGAAGCTTTCTTT. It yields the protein CASTHRGAGEAFF.

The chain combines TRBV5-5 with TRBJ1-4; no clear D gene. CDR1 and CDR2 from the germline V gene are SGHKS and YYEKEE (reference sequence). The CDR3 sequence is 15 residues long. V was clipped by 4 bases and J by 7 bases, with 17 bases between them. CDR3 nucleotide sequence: TGTGCCAGCAGCCGAGGGCCATATCAAAGTGAAAAACTGTTTTTT. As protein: CASSRGPYQSEKLFF.

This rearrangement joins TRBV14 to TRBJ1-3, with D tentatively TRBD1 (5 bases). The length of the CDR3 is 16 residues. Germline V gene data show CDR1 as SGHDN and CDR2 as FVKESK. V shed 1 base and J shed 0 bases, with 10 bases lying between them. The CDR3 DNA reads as TGTGCCAGCAGCCAAGGTTGGGGGAACTCTGGAAACACCATATATTTT. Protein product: CASSQGWGNSGNTIYF.

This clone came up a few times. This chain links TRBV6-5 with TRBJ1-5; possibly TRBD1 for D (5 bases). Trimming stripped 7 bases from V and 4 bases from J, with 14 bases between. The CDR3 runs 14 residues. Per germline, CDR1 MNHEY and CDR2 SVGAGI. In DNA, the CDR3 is TGTGCCAGCACGTGGGGGAGGGTAAATCAGCCCCAGCATTTT. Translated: CASTWGRVNQPQHF.

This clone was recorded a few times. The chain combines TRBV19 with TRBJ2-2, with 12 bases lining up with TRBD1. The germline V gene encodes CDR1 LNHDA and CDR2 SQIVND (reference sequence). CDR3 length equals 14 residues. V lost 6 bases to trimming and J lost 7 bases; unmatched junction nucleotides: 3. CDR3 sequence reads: CASRGQGAGGELFF. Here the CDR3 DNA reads TGTGCCAGTAGGGGACAGGGGGCGGGCGGGGAGCTGTTTTTT.

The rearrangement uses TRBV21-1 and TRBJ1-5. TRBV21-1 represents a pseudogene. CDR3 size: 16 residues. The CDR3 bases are TGTGCCAGCAGCACAAAAGTTGGGACCGTCTATCAGCCCCAGCATTTT. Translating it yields CASSTKVGTVYQPQHF.

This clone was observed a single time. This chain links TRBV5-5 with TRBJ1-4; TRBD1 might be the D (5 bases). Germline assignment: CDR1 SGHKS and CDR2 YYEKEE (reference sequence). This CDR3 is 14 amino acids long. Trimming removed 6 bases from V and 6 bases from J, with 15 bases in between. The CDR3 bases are TGTGCCAGCAACCACCAGTGGGGGGATGAAAAACTGTTTTTT. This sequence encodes CASNHQWGDEKLFF.

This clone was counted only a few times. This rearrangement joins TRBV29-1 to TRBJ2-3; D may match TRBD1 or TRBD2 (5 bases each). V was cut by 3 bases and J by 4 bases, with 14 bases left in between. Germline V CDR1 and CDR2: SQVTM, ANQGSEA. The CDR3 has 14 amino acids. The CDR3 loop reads CSVDGDLPPDTQYF. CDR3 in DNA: TGCAGCGTTGACGGGGACCTCCCCCCAGATACGCAGTATTTT.